Listed here are 18 T cell receptor beta chains from one sample, sequenced in a study of cytomegalovirus exposure and HLA in healthy donors. Primers: 60 Vbeta forward and 13 Jbeta reverse. Repertoires were generated with immunoSEQ multiplex PCR, while TCRdb's copy carries only in-frame clones and drops some. The repertoire holds some 90,000 clones, with about four fifths as singletons. The specimen was PBMCs. These receptors came from a woman in her 70s in good health and CMV-seropositive.

The chain has TRBV30 and TRBJ2-7; the D gene is possibly TRBD1 (6 bases). Trimming shortened V by 1 base and J by 3 bases, and 7 bases separated the two germline ends. CDR3 length: 12 residues. CDR1 is GTSNPN, CDR2 SVGIG, per germline (reference sequence). This CDR3 is CAWSEGGYEQYF. For the CDR3, the DNA is TGTGCCTGGAGTGAAGGGGGCTACGAGCAGTACTTC.

The chain links TRBV23-1 to TRBJ1-2; 8 bases agree with TRBD1. TRBV23-1 is filed as an ORF, its function uncertain. J was trimmed by 7 bases and V by 3 bases; bases with no gene match: 7. The CDR3 runs to 14 residues. The CDR3 sequence: CASSQTDRDCGYTF. CDR3 nucleotides: TGCGCCAGCAGTCAGACGGACAGGGACTGTGGCTACACCTTC.

The V and J genes are TRBV27 and TRBJ1-1, with 8 bases matching TRBD1. This CDR3 contains 16 residues. Per germline, CDR1 MNHEY and CDR2 SMNVEV (reference sequence). V was clipped by 3 bases and J by 1 base; unmatched bases: 7. The CDR3 region is CASSLAMDRENTEAFF. CDR3 sequence (DNA): TGTGCCAGCAGTTTGGCGATGGACAGGGAGAACACTGAAGCTTTCTTT.

V and J are TRBV28 and TRBJ2-3; the match to TRBD2 covers 11 bases. V was pared by 7 bases and J by 3 bases, with 6 bases of the junction left unmatched. CDR1 is MDHEN, CDR2 SYDVKM, per germline. The CDR3 is 15 amino acids. CDR3 coding DNA: TGTGCCAGCACCCCTATAGCGGGAGGGACAGATACGCAGTATTTT. Translating gives CASTPIAGGTDTQYF.

As for this clone: One end of the junction is discordant with germline, which a read error may explain. This chain uses TRBV6-1 with TRBJ2-1, with TRBD2 identical over 7 bases. This CDR3 is built from 16 residues. Germline CDR1 and CDR2: MNHNS and SASEGT. Here the CDR3 reads CASREAGLKGSNEQFF. CDR3 nucleotides: TGTGCCAGCAGGGAAGCGGGACTTAAAGGGTCCAATGAGCAGTTCTTC.

CDR3 DNA: TGTGCCTGGGCCCAGGGGGCGGCTGGCTACACCTTC. Translated, it gives CAWAQGAAGYTF. The chain links TRBV30 to TRBJ1-2; 8 nucleotides align to TRBD1. CDR3 length equals 12 residues. Germline values: CDR1 GTSNPN, CDR2 SVGIG (reference sequence). Losses at the gene ends were 5 bases for V and 7 bases for J; bases not matched to a gene: 6.

J is TRBJ2-3 and V is TRBV9, with D perhaps TRBD2 (5 bases). V lost 0 bases and J lost 5, with 19 bases in between. In germline, CDR1 is SGDLS, CDR2 YYNGEE. CDR3 size: 17 residues. The CDR3 nucleotides read TGTGCCAGCAGCGTAGCTACTTCGAGTAGCGTCGGAGATACGCAGTATTTT. This translates into CASSVATSSSVGDTQYF.

The chain links TRBV10-1 to TRBJ2-1; 8 bases match TRBD2. The J segment lost 9 bases and the V segment lost 2 bases, leaving 9 bases of the junction unmatched. There are 15 residues in the CDR3. Germline CDR1 and CDR2: WNHNN and SYGVQD (reference sequence). The CDR3 nucleotides read TGCGCCAGCAGTGAGAGTGATAGCGGGAAAGCTGAGCAGTTCTTC. Its translation: CASSESDSGKAEQFF.

The V gene is TRBV19, the J gene TRBJ2-5, with 7 positions matching TRBD1. Germline V gene lookup returns CDR1 LNHDA and CDR2 SQIVND (reference sequence). Unmatched junction bases numbered 5, after V lost 8 bases and J lost 2 bases. The CDR3 covers 13 residues. The CDR3 region has the DNA TGTGCCAGTGGGGGACAGCATCAAGAGACCCAGTACTTC. Amino acid sequence: CASGGQHQETQYF.

The chain links TRBV2 to TRBJ1-2; possible D gene TRBD1, 5 bases. The V gene lost 3 bases and the J gene lost 4 bases, with 9 bases spanning the gap. The germline CDR1 and CDR2 sequences are SNHLY and FYNNEI. This CDR3 comprises 13 residues. DNA of the CDR3: TGTGCCAGCAGTGAGGCAGGGATCTATGGCTACACCTTC. Its translation is CASSEAGIYGYTF.

This clone has only one observation. The chain couples TRBV4-3 to TRBJ2-2; 12 nucleotides agree with TRBD1. This CDR3 region has 16 residues. From germline, CDR1 is LGHNA and CDR2 YSLEER. V dropped 3 bases and J dropped 4; count of bases not matched to a gene: 3. CDR3 in amino acids: CASSQLGQGATGELFF. DNA of the CDR3: TGCGCCAGCAGCCAGTTGGGACAGGGGGCCACCGGGGAGCTGTTTTTT.

Of note for this clone: Germline is not matched at one junction end, which may reflect a read error. This chain uses TRBV7-7 with TRBJ2-5, with D possibly matching TRBD2 (5 bases). There are 13 residues in the CDR3. Germline V lookup: CDR1 SSHAT, CDR2 FNYEAQ (reference sequence). The CDR3 loop reads CASSLARQETQYF. CDR3 coding DNA: TGTGCTAGCAGCTTAGCGCGGCAAGAGACCCAGTACTTC.

V is TRBV2 and J is TRBJ1-1, with 11 positions matching TRBD1. Germline trimming cut 8 bases from V and 0 bases from J; bases unmatched to any gene: 14. Germline CDR1 reads SNHLY; CDR2 reads FYNNEI. This CDR3 has 18 amino acids. CDR3 in DNA: TGTGCCAGCGAAGGGACAGGGGGGACCTCGATGGTGAACACTGAAGCTTTCTTT. It codes for CASEGTGGTSMVNTEAFF.

The rearrangement joins TRBV2 to TRBJ1-1, with D uncertain. V gave up 1 base and J gave up 7 bases, with 7 bases separating them. Per the germline V gene, CDR1 is SNHLY and CDR2 is FYNNEI. The CDR3 has 12 residues. The CDR3: CASSEGGVEAFF. The CDR3 nucleotides read TGTGCCAGCAGTGAAGGCGGAGTTGAAGCTTTCTTT.

This chain links TRBV5-5 with TRBJ1-4, with a weak D call TRBD1 (6 bases). The CDR3 contains 15 residues. Germline V CDR1 and CDR2: SGHKS, YYEKEE (reference sequence). Trimming took 5 bases from V and 0 from J, leaving 11 bases between them. This CDR3 is CASRKTGTTNEKLFF. CDR3 nucleotides: TGTGCCAGCAGAAAAACAGGGACAACTAATGAAAAACTGTTTTTT.

The chain is built from TRBV5-5 and TRBJ1-2, with D possibly TRBD1 on 5 matching bases. Germline CDR1 SGHKS, CDR2 YYEKEE (reference sequence). V was pared by 3 bases and J by 4 bases, with 10 bases between. This CDR3 has 13 amino acids. The CDR3 DNA follows: TGTGCCAGCAGCTCGGGGGACCTCTATGGCTACACCTTC. Protein product: CASSSGDLYGYTF. Supplemented by reference TRBV5-5 and TRBJ1-2, the full variable domain reads DAGVTQSPTHLIKTRGQQVTLRCSPISGHKSVSWYQQVLGQGPQFIFQYYEKEERGRGNFPDRFSARQFPNYSSELNVNALLLGDSALYLCASSSGDLYGYTFGSGTRLTVV.

The rearrangement joins TRBV6-5 to TRBJ1-1, with unresolved D. V lost 4 bases, J lost 3 bases, and 12 bases lay in between. The germline gives CDR1 MNHEY, CDR2 SVGAGI. This CDR3 is built from 14 residues. The CDR3 sequence is CASSLGLGHTEAFF. The CDR3 DNA follows: TGTGCCAGCAGTTTGGGCCTTGGCCACACTGAAGCTTTCTTT.

The V gene is TRBV7-9, the J gene TRBJ2-5; 15 bases are shared with TRBD2. V lost 4 bases to trimming and J lost 1 base; unmatched junction nucleotides: 1. The CDR3 totals 16 residues. Germline V lookup: CDR1 SEHNR, CDR2 FQNEAQ (reference sequence). The CDR3 is CASSSGLAGGQETQYF. The CDR3, as DNA: TGTGCCAGCAGCTCGGGACTAGCGGGGGGCCAAGAGACCCAGTACTTC.